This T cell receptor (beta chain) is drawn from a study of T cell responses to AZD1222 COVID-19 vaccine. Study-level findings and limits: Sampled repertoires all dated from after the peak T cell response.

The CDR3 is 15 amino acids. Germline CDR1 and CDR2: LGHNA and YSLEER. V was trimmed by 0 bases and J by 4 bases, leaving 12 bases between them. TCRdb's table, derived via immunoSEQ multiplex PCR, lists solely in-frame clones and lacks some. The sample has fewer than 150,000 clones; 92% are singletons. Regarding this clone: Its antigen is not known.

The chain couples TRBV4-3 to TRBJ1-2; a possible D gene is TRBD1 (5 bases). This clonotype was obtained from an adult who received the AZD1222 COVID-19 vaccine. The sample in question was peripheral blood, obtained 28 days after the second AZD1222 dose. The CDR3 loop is CASSQESGRGYGYTF. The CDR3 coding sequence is TGCGCCAGCAGCCAAGAGTCAGGGCGAGGCTATGGCTACACCTTC.